This T cell receptor (beta chain) appears in the sequencing data of a study of control samples from healthy donors and cancer patients (dated by TCRdb to about 2020). Notes on this clone: What antigen it recognizes has not been identified. No base qualities exist here, and no much larger clone lies one base off it.

In the germline V gene, CDR1 corresponds to SGHRS and CDR2 to YFSETQ. From the cysteine up to the phenylalanine, the CDR3 has a length of 13 residues. The DNA shown is the 39-base CDR3, in frame from base 1. V drops 4 bases and J drops 5 bases, leaving 12 bases in between. Library prep was done by the immunoSEQ multiplex PCR assay. In its TCRdb copy, this immuneACCESS table keeps in-frame sequences only and misses some clones. Where compared with another copy, unresolved V genes explain less than half of these, and the others have no known cause. The sample table shows some 57,000 clones, and approximately 95% are seen once. Approximately 2.4% of the sample lies in the top ten.

The sample comprised blood. The chain is made from TRBV5-1 and TRBJ1-1, with TRBD1 perhaps the D gene, on 5 matching bases. This sequence originates from a man between 25 and 39 years old in good health. The bases are TGCGCCAGCAGCCGACAGATTGGAACTGAAGCTTTCTTT. Its translation is CASSRQIGTEAFF.